The following is a TCR beta chain sequence with its context. The data derive from a study of blood T cell repertoires in COVID-19. Sequencing used immunoSEQ multiplex PCR; TCRdb keeps in-frame clones, though not all of them. The sample records 250,000 to 300,000 clones, approximately 85% being singletons. CDR3 length equals 14 residues. V lost 2 bases, J lost 7 bases, and 12 bases lay in between. Germline V lookup: CDR1 GTSNPN, CDR2 SVGIG (reference sequence). The receptor was derived from a woman between 50 and 59 years old who had recovered from COVID-19. Specimen: PBMCs or T cells enriched from blood (not recorded which). The J gene is TRBJ1-6, the V gene TRBV30, with D possibly TRBD1 on 6 matching bases. This CDR3 is CAWSWGRGNSPLHF. The CDR3 DNA follows: TGTGCCTGGAGTTGGGGGCGCGGAAATTCACCCCTCCACTTT.